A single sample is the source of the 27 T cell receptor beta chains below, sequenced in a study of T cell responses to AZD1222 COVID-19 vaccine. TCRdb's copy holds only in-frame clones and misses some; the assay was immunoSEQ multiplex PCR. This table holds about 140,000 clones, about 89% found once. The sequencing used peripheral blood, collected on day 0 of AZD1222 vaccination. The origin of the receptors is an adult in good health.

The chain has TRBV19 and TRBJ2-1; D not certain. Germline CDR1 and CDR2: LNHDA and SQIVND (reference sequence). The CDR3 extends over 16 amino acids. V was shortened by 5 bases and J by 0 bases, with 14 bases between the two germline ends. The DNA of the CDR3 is TGTGCCAGTAGTTTTGGTTTGCGAGGCTCCTACAATGAGCAGTTCTTC. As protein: CASSFGLRGSYNEQFF.

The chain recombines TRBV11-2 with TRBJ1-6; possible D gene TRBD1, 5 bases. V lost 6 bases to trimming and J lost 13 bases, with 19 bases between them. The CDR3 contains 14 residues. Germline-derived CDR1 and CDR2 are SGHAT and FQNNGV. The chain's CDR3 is CASRSIGGGRPLHF. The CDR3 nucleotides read TGTGCCAGCAGATCCATTGGGGGTGGTCGGCCCCTCCACTTT.

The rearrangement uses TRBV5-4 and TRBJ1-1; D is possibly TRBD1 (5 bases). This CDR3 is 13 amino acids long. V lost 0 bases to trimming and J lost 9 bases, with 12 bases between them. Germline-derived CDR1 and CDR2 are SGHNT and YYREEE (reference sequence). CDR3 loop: CASSLEYGGKAFF. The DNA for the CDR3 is TGTGCCAGCAGCTTGGAGTATGGGGGAAAAGCTTTCTTT.

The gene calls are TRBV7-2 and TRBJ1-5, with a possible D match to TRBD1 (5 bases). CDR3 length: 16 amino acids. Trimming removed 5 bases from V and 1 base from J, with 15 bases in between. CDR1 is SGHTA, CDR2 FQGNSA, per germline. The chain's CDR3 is CASSPGTGGSNQPQHF. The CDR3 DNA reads TGTGCCAGCAGCCCCGGGACGGGCGGGAGCAATCAGCCCCAGCATTTT.

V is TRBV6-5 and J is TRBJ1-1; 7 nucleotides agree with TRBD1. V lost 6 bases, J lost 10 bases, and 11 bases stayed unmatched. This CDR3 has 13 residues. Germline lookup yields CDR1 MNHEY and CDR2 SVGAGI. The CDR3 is CASSEDRRYPAFF. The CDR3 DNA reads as TGTGCCAGCAGCGAGGACAGGAGATACCCAGCTTTCTTT.

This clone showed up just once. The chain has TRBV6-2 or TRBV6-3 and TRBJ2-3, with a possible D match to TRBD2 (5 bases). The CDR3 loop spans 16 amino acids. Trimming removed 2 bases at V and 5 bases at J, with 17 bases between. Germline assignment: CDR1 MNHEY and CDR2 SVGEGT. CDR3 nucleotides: TGTGCCAGCAGTTACCCCGGGCGCGGGTTTGGAGATACGCAGTATTTT. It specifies CASSYPGRGFGDTQYF.

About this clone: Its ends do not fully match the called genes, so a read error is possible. This CDR3 reads CVSRERDNTGELFF. DNA of the CDR3: TGCGTCAGCCGAGAGCGGGATAACACCGGGGAGCTGTTTTTT. The chain couples TRBV4-1 to TRBJ2-2; TRBD2 agrees at 7 bases. The CDR3 is made up of 14 amino acids. The germline V gene has CDR1 MGHRA and CDR2 YSYEKL.

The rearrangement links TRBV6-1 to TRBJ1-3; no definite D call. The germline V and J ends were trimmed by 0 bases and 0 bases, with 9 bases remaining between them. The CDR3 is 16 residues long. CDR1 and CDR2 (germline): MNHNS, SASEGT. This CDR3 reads CASSEARGSSGNTIYF. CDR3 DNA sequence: TGTGCCAGCAGTGAAGCGCGAGGGAGCTCTGGAAACACCATATATTTT.

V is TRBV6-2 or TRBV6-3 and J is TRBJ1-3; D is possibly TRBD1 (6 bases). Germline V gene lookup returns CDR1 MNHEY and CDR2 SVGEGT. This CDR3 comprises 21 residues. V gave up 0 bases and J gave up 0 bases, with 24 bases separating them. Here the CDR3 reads CASSYSMATPTGPRSGNTIYF. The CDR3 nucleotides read TGTGCCAGCAGTTACTCAATGGCTACCCCAACAGGGCCCCGCTCTGGAAACACCATATATTTT.

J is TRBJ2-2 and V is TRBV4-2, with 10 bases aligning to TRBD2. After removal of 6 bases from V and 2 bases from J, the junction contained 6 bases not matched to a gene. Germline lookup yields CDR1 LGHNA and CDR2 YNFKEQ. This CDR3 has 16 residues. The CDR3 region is CASRPSGGFNTGELFF. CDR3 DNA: TGTGCCAGCAGGCCTAGCGGGGGTTTTAACACCGGGGAGCTGTTTTTT.

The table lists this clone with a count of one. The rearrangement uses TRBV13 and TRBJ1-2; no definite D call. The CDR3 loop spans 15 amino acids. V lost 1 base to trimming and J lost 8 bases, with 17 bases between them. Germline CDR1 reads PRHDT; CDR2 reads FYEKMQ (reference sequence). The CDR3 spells CASSLETGEVPGYTF. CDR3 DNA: TGTGCCAGCAGCTTAGAGACGGGTGAGGTCCCGGGCTACACCTTC.

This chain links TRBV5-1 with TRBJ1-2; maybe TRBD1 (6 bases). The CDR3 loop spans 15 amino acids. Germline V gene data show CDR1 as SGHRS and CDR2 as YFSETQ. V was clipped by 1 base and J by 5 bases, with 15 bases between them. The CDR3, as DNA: TGCGCCAGCAGCTTGAACCAGCCAGGGGCATATGGCTACACCTTC. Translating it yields CASSLNQPGAYGYTF.

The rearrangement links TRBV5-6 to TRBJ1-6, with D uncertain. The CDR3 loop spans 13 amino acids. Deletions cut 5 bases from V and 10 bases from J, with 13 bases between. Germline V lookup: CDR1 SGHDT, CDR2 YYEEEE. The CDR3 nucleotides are TGTGCCAGCAGACTGCGGGGAGAATCACCCCTCCACTTT. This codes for CASRLRGESPLHF.

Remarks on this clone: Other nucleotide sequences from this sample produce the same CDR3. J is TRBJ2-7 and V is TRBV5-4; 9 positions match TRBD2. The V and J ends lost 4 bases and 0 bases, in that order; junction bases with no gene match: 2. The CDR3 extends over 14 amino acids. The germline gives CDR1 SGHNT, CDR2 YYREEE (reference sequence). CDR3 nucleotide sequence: TGTGCCAGCAGCCTGGGACTAGCCTCCTACGAGCAGTACTTC. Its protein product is CASSLGLASYEQYF.

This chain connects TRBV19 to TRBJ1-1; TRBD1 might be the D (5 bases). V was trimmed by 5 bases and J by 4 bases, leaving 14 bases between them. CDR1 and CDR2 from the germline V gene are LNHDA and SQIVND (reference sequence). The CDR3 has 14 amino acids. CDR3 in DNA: TGTGCCAGTAGTTCCTATACAGGTGGCACTGAAGCTTTCTTT. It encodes CASSSYTGGTEAFF.

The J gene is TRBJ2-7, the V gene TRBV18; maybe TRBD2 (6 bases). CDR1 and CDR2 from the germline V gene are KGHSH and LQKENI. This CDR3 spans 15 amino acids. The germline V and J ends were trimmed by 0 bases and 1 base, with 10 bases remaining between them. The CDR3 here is CASSPPGGKSYEQYF. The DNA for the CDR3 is TGTGCCAGCTCACCACCCGGCGGGAAGTCCTACGAGCAGTACTTC.

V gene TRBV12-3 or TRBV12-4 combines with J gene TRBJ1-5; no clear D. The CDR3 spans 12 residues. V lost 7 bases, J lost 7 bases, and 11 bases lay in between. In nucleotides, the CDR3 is TGTGCCAGCACTAACAATGGGCAGCCCCAGCATTTT. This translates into CASTNNGQPQHF.

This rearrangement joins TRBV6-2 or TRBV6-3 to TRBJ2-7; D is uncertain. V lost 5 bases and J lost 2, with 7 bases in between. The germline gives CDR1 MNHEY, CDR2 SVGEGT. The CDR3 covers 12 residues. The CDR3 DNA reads TGTGCCAGCAGTACTGCCCCCTACGAGCAGTACTTC. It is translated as CASSTAPYEQYF.

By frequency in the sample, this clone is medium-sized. The CDR3 region is CSARQANYGYTF. CDR3 coding DNA: TGCAGCGCCCGACAGGCTAACTATGGCTACACCTTC. The V gene is TRBV29-1, the J gene TRBJ1-2, with D maybe TRBD1 (6 bases). The ends were cut back, 7 bases at V and 0 bases at J, with 9 bases in the middle. From germline, CDR1 is SQVTM and CDR2 ANQGSEA. The CDR3 sequence is 12 residues long.

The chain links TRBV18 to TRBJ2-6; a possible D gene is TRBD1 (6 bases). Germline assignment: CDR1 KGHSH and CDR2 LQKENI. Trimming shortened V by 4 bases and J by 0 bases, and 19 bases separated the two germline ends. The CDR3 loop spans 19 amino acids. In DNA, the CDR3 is TGTGCCAGCTCACTCAATACAGGGTTCCCTCTCTCTGGGGCCAACGTCCTGACTTTC. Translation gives CASSLNTGFPLSGANVLTF.

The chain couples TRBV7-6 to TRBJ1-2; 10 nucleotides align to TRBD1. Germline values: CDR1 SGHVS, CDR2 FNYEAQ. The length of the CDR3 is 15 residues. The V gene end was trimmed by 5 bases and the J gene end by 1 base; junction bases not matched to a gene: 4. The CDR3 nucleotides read TGTGCCAGCAGCCCGGGACAGGGGTATAACTATGGCTACACCTTC. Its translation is CASSPGQGYNYGYTF.

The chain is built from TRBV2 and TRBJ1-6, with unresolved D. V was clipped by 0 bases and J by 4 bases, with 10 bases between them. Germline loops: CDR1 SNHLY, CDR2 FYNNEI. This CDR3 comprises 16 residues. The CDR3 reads CASSEALGRYNSPLHF. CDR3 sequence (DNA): TGTGCCAGCAGTGAAGCGCTTGGGAGATATAATTCACCCCTCCACTTT.

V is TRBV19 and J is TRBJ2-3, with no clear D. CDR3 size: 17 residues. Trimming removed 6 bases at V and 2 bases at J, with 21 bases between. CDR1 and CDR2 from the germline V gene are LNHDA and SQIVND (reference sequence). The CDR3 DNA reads TGTGCCAGTAGCCCGCCCGGTATGGGCTGGATCACAGATACGCAGTATTTT. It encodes CASSPPGMGWITDTQYF.

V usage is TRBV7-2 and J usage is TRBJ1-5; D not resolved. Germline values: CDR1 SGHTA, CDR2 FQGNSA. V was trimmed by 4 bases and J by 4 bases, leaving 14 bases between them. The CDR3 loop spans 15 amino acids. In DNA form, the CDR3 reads TGTGCCAGCAGCTCGGTCCGGGGAAATAATCAGCCCCAGCATTTT. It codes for CASSSVRGNNQPQHF.

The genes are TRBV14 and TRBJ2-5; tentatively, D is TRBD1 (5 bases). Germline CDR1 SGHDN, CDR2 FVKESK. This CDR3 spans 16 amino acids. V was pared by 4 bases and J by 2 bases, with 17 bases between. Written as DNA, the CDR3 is TGTGCCAGCAGCCCCTGGTGGGGCAGTGAACAAGAGACCCAGTACTTC. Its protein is CASSPWWGSEQETQYF.

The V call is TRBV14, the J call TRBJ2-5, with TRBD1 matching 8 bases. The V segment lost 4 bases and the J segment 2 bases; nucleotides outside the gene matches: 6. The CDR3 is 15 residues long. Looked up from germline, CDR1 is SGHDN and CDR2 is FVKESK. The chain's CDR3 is CASSLTGTGQETQYF. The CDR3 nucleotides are TGTGCCAGCAGCCTTACCGGGACAGGTCAAGAGACCCAGTACTTC.

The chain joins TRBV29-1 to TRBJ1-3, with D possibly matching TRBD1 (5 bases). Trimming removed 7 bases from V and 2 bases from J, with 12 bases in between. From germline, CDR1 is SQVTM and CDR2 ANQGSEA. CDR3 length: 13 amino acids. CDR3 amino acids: CSGWDGTGNTIYF. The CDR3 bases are TGCAGCGGCTGGGACGGCACTGGAAACACCATATATTTT.